This is a list of T cell receptor beta chains from one sample in a study of T cells in tumors after PD-1 blockade. TCRdb's table, derived via immunoSEQ multiplex PCR, lists solely in-frame clones and lacks some. The table lists 50,000 or so clones, 75% to 80% of them singletons, with 16% in the top ten. Material: PBMCs, obtained before anti-PD-1 treatment. The receptors here all came from a human donor with basal cell carcinoma. CDR3s include the opening cysteine and the closing phenylalanine or tryptophan. The D gene is left open where the match is weak. Expanded clones are given a class, and other clones once, few, many or no size at all.

j_call v_call clone_size d_call cdr3_nt cdr3_aa
TRBJ2-5 TRBV2 - TRBD1 TGTGCCAGCAGTTCACAGGGGGCCCAGTACTTC CASSSQGAQYF
TRBJ2-3 TRBV4-2 - - TGTGCCAGCAGCCAAGGTGGCAGCACAGATACGCAGTATTTT CASSQGGSTDTQYF
TRBJ1-2 TRBV29-1 few - TGCAGCGTTGACGTCCCGGGCAGGGGCGACTATGGCTACACCTTC CSVDVPGRGDYGYTF
TRBJ1-6 TRBV10-3 - - TGTGCCATCAGTGATCCGGGGGGGCTTGGGTCACCCCTCCACTTT CAISDPGGLGSPLHF
TRBJ1-1 TRBV11-3 - - TGTGCCAGCAGCCAAGGGGGGGCCTCTGAAGCTTTCTTT CASSQGGASEAFF
TRBJ2-5 TRBV2 - - TGTGCCAGCAGTGGAGGGCAAGAGACCCAGTACTTC CASSGGQETQYF
TRBJ1-1 TRBV4-1 - - TGCGCCAGCAGCCAAGGGTCAGGGAAAACGAACACTGAAGCTTTCTTT CASSQGSGKTNTEAFF
TRBJ1-2 TRBV6-4 - - TGTGCCAGCAGTGACTCGATGGTAGGGGCCCTTACAGATGGCTACACCTTC CASSDSMVGALTDGYTF
TRBJ2-2 TRBV28 - - TGTGCCAGCGGGCCCGGGGGCCTCTCCTCGAACACCGGGGAGCTGTTTTTT CASGPGGLSSNTGELFF
TRBJ1-4 TRBV7-2 - - TGTGCCAGCGCCAGGCGGTATAATGAAAAACTGTTTTTT CASARRYNEKLFF
TRBJ2-7 TRBV5-1 - - TGCGCCAGCAGTTCGGAGGCATACCGCGGGACCGGTGAGCAGTACTTC CASSSEAYRGTGEQYF
TRBJ1-2 TRBV28 - TRBD1 TGTGCCAGCAGTTTATTCACCGGACAGGGACTCGCAGCTGGCTACACCTTC CASSLFTGQGLAAGYTF
TRBJ2-7 TRBV10-3 - - TGTGCCATCAGTGAGTCGAAGACTAGCTACGAGCAGTACTTC CAISESKTSYEQYF
TRBJ1-6 TRBV6-1 - - TGTGCCAGCAGTGAAAGCCTCCTTGGTTCACCCCTCCACTTT CASSESLLGSPLHF
TRBJ2-3 TRBV4-2 - - TGTGCCAGCAGCCGGTTGGGGGCCCCTAGCGGCACAGATACGCAGTATTTT CASSRLGAPSGTDTQYF
TRBJ2-7 TRBV28 - - TGTGCCAGCAGCCCTCGCAGGGGGGAAGGCTACGAGCAGTACTTC CASSPRRGEGYEQYF
TRBJ1-1 TRBV6-5 - TRBD1 TGTGCCAGCAGGCGACAGGGGACCACTGAAGCTTTCTTT CASRRQGTTEAFF
TRBJ2-5 TRBV20-1 - TRBD2 TGCAGTGCTAGTACCAGCGGGAGGGCGAGGTCAGAGACCCAGTACTTC CSASTSGRARSETQYF
TRBJ1-1 TRBV7-6 - - TGTGCCAGCAGCTCCCAGGGAGGGGAGAAGGGTGAAGCTTTCTTT CASSSQGGEKGEAFF
TRBJ2-2 TRBV7-9 - - TGTGCCAGCAGCTCACGCCCCCTTCGCACCGGGGAGCTGTTTTTT CASSSRPLRTGELFF
TRBJ1-1 TRBV28 - TRBD1 TGTGCCGCAAGGACAGGTTCCATGGGTGGCACTAAAGCTTTCTTT CAARTGSMGGTKAFF
TRBJ1-1 TRBV3-1/TRBV3-2 - - TGTGCCAGCAGCCTAAGAGACAGGTTTAACACTGAAGCTTTCTTT CASSLRDRFNTEAFF
TRBJ1-4 TRBV3-1/TRBV3-2 - - TGTGCCAGCAGCACGAGGGGTTTTGGGCAGGGAGGCATCGGTGAAAAACTGTTTTTT CASSTRGFGQGGIGEKLFF
TRBJ2-2 TRBV5-1 - TRBD2 TGCGCCAGCAGCTGGACTAGCGGGGGGGCCGGTTCCGGGGAGCTGTTTTTT CASSWTSGGAGSGELFF
TRBJ1-1 TRBV2 - - TGTGCCAGCAGTAGGGGGGAGAACACTGAAGCTTTCTTT CASSRGENTEAFF
TRBJ1-2 TRBV28 - TRBD1 TGTGCCAGCACCGACGCCGGGACAGGGGCCAACTATGGCTACACCTTC CASTDAGTGANYGYTF
TRBJ2-5 TRBV5-1 few TRBD2 TGCGCCAGCAGCTTTGGACTAGCGGGGACGACCCAGTACTTC CASSFGLAGTTQYF
TRBJ2-3 TRBV5-1 - TRBD1 TGCGCCAGCAGCTCAGGACAGGGAACTTTTGATACGCAGTATTTT CASSSGQGTFDTQYF
TRBJ2-7 TRBV7-9 - - TGTGCCAGCAGCTTAGGAATGGCAGGGAGCGACGAGCAGTACTTC CASSLGMAGSDEQYF
TRBJ2-5 TRBV20-1 - - TGCAGCCCGGGACAAGGAGAGACCCAGTACTTC CSPGQGETQYF
TRBJ1-1 TRBV5-4 few TRBD1 TGTGCCAGCAGCCAGGGGACAGGGGAGAGTGAAGCTTTCTTT CASSQGTGESEAFF
TRBJ2-2 TRBV5-1 few TRBD1 TGCGCCAGCAGCTCAGGGACAGGGTTTGACGGGGAGCTGTTTTTT CASSSGTGFDGELFF
TRBJ2-1 TRBV6-2/TRBV6-3 - - TGTGCCAGCAGTTACTCGGTTGGAAATGAGCAGTTCTTC CASSYSVGNEQFF
TRBJ1-1 TRBV28 - TRBD1 TGTGCCAGCAGTTTACTAGGACAGGGGCGGACTGAAGCTTTCTTT CASSLLGQGRTEAFF
TRBJ2-3 TRBV27 - - TGTGCCAGCAGTTCGGGTCGGGGCTTGGGGGGGTATTTT CASSSGRGLGGYF
TRBJ2-1 TRBV19 - - TGTGCCAGCAACCGGGACAATGAGCAGTTCTTC CASNRDNEQFF
TRBJ2-2 TRBV9 - TRBD2 TGTGCCAGCAGCGTAGCGCCAGGACTAGCGGGAGTAAAGGCCGGGGAGCTGTTTTTT CASSVAPGLAGVKAGELFF
TRBJ1-1 TRBV28 - - TGTGCCAGCAGTCCACACGGGATGAACACTGAAGCTTTCTTT CASSPHGMNTEAFF
TRBJ2-5 TRBV7-3 - TRBD1 TGTGCCAGCAGCTCAGGACAGGGATCGGAGACCCAGTACTTC CASSSGQGSETQYF
TRBJ1-5 TRBV6-2/TRBV6-3 - TRBD1 TGTGCCAGCAGTTCTGGGACAGGGGAGTATCAGCCCCAGCATTTT CASSSGTGEYQPQHF
TRBJ2-3 TRBV10-3 - TRBD1 TGTGCCATCAGACTCACAGGGGGTGCCGATACGCAGTATTTT CAIRLTGGADTQYF
TRBJ1-2 TRBV24-1 - - TGTGCCACCAGTGACGGACGCGGGATTTATGGCTACACCTTC CATSDGRGIYGYTF
TRBJ1-1 TRBV9 - - TGTGCCAGCAGCGTCGGCAGGAACACTGAAGCTTTCTTT CASSVGRNTEAFF
TRBJ1-1 TRBV10-3 - - TGTGCCATCAGTGGATCCGGGCCGACTGAAGCTTTCTTT CAISGSGPTEAFF
TRBJ1-1 TRBV20-1 - - TGCAGTGCTAGGTGGAACACTGAAGCTTTCTTT CSARWNTEAFF
TRBJ2-2 TRBV29-1 - TRBD1 TGCAGCGTCGGGACAGGGGGCACCGGGGAGCTGTTTTTT CSVGTGGTGELFF
TRBJ2-7 TRBV6-6 - - TGTGCCAGCAAAACAGGGAGCTCCTACGAGCAGTACTTC CASKTGSSYEQYF
TRBJ2-1 TRBV27 - - TGTGCCAGCAGTCTCCTGGCGGGTTACAATGAGCAGTTCTTC CASSLLAGYNEQFF
TRBJ1-6 TRBV28 - - TGTGCCAGCACCCGGGCCCGGACAGAATATAATTCACCCCTCCACTTT CASTRARTEYNSPLHF
TRBJ2-1 TRBV11-3 - - TGTGCCAGCAGCCGGGACGGGCAGGAAGGGGAGCAGTTCTTC CASSRDGQEGEQFF
TRBJ1-1 TRBV5-5 few - TGTGCCAGCAGCTTGGATGTGAACACTGAAGCTTTCTTT CASSLDVNTEAFF
TRBJ2-1 TRBV5-6 - TRBD2 TGTGCCAGCAGCTTAATAAGCGGGGGGGCCGGTGAGCAGTTCTTC CASSLISGGAGEQFF
TRBJ2-3 TRBV19 - - TGTGCCAGTAGACAGCGGGCTAGCACAGATACGCAGTATTTT CASRQRASTDTQYF